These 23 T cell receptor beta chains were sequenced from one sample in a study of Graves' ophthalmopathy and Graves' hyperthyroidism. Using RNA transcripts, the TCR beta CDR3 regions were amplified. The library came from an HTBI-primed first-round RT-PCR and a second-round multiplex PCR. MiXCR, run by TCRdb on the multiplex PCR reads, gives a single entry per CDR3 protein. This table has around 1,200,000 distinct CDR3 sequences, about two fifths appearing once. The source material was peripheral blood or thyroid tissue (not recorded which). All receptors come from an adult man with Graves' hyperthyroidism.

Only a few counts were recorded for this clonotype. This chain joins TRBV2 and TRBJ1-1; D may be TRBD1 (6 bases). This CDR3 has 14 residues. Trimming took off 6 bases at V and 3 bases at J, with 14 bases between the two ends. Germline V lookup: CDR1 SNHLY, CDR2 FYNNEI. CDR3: CASRAKEGDTEAFF. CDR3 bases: TGTGCCAGCAGGGCTAAGGAGGGGGACACTGAAGCTTTCTTT.

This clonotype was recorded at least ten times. CDR3 bases: TGCAGCGGGACAGGGGTCTCCGGGGAGCTGTTTTTT. The encoded protein is CSGTGVSGELFF. This chain uses TRBV29-1 with TRBJ2-2; TRBD1 agrees at 9 bases. J gave up 6 bases and V 7 bases, and 3 bases lay outside the gene matches. CDR1 is SQVTM and CDR2 is ANQGSEA in the germline V gene. The CDR3 contains 12 residues.

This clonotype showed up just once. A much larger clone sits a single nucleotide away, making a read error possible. The CDR3 DNA reads as TGCAGTGCTGCGGACAGGACAGCCTACGAGCAGTACTTC. Its translation: CSAADRTAYEQYF. The rearrangement joins TRBV20-1 to TRBJ2-7; 7 bases match TRBD1. Germline values: CDR1 DFQATT, CDR2 SNEGSKA (reference sequence). Unmatched junction bases numbered 6, after V lost 5 bases and J lost 2 bases. The CDR3 consists of 13 residues.

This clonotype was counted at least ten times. The CDR3 reads CASSLGEDEQYF. In DNA form, the CDR3 reads TGTGCCAGCAGCTTAGGGGAAGACGAGCAGTACTTC. The gene calls are TRBV7-6 and TRBJ2-7; D gene unclear. The CDR3 contains 12 residues. The V and J ends lost 1 base and 5 bases respectively, with 6 bases between them. Germline CDR1 and CDR2: SGHVS and FNYEAQ.

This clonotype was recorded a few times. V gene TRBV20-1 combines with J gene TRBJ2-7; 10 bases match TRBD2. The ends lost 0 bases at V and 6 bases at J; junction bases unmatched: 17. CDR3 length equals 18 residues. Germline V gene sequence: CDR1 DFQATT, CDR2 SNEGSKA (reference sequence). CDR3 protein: CSARDYYGVAGGIPEQYF. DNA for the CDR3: TGCAGTGCTAGAGATTATTATGGGGTAGCGGGAGGAATCCCCGAGCAGTACTTC.

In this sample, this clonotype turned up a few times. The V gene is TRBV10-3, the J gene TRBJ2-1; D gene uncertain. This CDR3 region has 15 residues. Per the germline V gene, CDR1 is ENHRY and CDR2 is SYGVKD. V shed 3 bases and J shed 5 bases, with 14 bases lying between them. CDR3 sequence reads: CAISDRTEGDNEQFF. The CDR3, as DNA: TGTGCCATCAGTGACCGGACGGAAGGCGACAATGAGCAGTTCTTC.

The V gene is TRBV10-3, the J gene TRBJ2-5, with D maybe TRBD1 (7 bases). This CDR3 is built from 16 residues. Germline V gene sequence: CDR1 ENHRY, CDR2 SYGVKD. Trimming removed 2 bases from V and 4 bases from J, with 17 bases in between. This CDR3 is CAISEPTGTAGETQYF. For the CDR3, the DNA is TGTGCCATCAGTGAGCCCACGGGGACAGCGGGAGAGACCCAGTACTTC.

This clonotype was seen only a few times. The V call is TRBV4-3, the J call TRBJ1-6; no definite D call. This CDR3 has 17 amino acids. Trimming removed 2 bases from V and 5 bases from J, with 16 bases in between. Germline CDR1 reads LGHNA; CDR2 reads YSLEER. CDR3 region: CASSQTPRATNNSPLHF. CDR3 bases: TGCGCCAGCAGCCAAACTCCTCGGGCCACGAATAATTCACCCCTCCACTTT.

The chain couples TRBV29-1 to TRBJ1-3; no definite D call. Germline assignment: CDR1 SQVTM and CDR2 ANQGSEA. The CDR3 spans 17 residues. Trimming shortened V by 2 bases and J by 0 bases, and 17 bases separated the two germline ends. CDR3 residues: CSVESYRGTSSGNTIYF. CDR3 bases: TGCAGCGTTGAATCGTATCGGGGAACGAGCTCTGGAAACACCATATATTTT.

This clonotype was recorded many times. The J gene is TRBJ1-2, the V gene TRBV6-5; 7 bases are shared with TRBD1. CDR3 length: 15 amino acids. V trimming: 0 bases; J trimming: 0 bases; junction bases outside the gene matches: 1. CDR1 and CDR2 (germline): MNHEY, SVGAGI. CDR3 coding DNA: TGTGCCAGCAGTTACTCGGGACAGACTAACTATGGCTACACCTTC. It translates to CASSYSGQTNYGYTF.

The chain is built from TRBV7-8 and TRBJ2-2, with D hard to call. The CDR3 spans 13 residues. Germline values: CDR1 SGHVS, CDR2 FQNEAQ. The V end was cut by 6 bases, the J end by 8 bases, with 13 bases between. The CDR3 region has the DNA TGTGCCAGCAGTGATTCCTCACCGGGGGAGCTGTTTTTT. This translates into CASSDSSPGELFF.

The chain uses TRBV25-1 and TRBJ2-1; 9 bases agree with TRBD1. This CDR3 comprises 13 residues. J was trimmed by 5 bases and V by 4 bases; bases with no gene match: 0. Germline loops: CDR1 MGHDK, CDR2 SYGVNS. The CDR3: CASSGTGDNEQFF. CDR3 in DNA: TGTGCCAGCAGTGGGACAGGGGACAATGAGCAGTTCTTC.

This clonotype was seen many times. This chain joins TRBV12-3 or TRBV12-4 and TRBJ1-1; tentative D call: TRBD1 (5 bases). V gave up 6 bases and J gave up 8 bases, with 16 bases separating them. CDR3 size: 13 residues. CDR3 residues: CASRKGPVQEAFF. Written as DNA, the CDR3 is TGTGCCAGCAGAAAGGGGCCCGTCCAAGAAGCTTTCTTT.

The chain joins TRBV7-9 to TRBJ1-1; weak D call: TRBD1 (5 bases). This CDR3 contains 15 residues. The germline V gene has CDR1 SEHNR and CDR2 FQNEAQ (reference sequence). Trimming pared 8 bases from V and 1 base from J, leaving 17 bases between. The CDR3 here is CASAAGDRQNTEAFF. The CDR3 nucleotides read TGTGCCAGCGCCGCGGGCGACAGACAGAACACTGAAGCTTTCTTT.

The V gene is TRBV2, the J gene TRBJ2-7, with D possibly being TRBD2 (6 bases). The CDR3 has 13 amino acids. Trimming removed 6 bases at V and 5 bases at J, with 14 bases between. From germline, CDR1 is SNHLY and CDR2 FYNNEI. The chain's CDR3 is CASSGSSLHEQYF. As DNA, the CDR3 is TGTGCCAGCAGCGGGAGCTCTCTCCACGAGCAGTACTTC.

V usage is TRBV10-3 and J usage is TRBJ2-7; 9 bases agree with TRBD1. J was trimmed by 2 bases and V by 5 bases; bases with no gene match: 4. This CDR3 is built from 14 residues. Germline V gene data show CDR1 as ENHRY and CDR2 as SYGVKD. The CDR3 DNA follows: TGTGCCATCAGTAGGACAGGGGATACCTACGAGCAGTACTTC. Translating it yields CAISRTGDTYEQYF.

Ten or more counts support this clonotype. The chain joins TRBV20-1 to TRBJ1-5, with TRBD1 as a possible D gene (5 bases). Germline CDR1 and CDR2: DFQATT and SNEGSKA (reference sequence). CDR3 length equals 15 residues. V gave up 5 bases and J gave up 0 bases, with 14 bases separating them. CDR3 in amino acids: CSASLGTDSNQPQHF. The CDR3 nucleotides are TGCAGTGCTTCGTTAGGGACGGATAGCAATCAGCCCCAGCATTTT.

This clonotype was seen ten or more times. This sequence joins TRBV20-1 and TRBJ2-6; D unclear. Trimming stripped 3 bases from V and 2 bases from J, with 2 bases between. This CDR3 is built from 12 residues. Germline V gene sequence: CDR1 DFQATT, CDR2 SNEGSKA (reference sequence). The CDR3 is CSARAGANVLTF. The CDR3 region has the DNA TGCAGTGCTAGGGCTGGGGCCAACGTCCTGACTTTC.

The CDR3 DNA sequence: TGTGCCAGCAGCTGGGGACAGGACCATCAGCCCCAGCATTTT. Protein sequence: CASSWGQDHQPQHF. This chain joins TRBV5-6 and TRBJ1-5, with 8 nucleotides matching TRBD1. This CDR3 contains 14 residues. V dropped 3 bases and J dropped 5; count of bases not matched to a gene: 4. The germline CDR1 and CDR2 sequences are SGHDT and YYEEEE.

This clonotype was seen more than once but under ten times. The CDR3 coding sequence is TGCAGCGGGGAATCAGCGGACGGGGAGCAGTACTTC. Translating it yields CSGESADGEQYF. This rearrangement joins TRBV29-1 to TRBJ2-7, with TRBD2 as a possible D gene (5 bases). The CDR3 consists of 12 residues. Germline CDR1 reads SQVTM; CDR2 reads ANQGSEA. V lost 7 bases and J 7 bases, leaving 17 bases between the germline ends.

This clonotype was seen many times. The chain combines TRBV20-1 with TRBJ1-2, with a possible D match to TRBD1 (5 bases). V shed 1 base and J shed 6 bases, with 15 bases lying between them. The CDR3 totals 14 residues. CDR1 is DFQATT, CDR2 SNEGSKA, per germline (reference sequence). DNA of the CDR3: TGCAGTGCTAGAGTGGGGCCCGGGACGGATGGCTACACCTTC. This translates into CSARVGPGTDGYTF.

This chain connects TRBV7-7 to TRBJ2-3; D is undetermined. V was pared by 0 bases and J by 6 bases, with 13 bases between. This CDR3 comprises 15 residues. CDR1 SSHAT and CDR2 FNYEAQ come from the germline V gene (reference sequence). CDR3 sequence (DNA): TGTGCCAGCAGCTTAGCTGGTAGTGTTGGGGATACGCAGTATTTT. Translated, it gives CASSLAGSVGDTQYF. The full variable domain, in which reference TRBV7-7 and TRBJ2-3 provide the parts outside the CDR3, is GAGVSQSPRYKVTKRGQDVTLRCDPISSHATLYWYQQALGQGPEFLTYFNYEAQPDKSGLPSDRFSAERPEGSISTLTIQRTEQRDSAMYRCASSLAGSVGDTQYFGPGTRLTVL.

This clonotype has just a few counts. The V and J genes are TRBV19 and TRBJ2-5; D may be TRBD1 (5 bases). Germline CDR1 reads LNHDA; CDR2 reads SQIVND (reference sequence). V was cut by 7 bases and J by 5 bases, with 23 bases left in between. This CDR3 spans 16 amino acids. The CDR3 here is CASTTTSTRALETQYF. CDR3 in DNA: TGTGCCAGTACCACCACCAGCACCAGGGCACTGGAGACCCAGTACTTC.